What follows are 13 T cell receptor beta chains derived from one specimen sequenced in a study of Graves' ophthalmopathy and Graves' hyperthyroidism. TCR beta CDR3 regions were amplified from RNA transcripts. The workflow started with a first-round RT-PCR run with HTBI primers and then moved on to a second-round multiplex PCR. TCRdb used MiXCR to reprocess the multiplex PCR reads, holding one entry per CDR3 protein. The data hold about 370,000 distinct CDR3 sequences, with approximately 20% observed a single time. Material: peripheral blood. The receptor set was obtained from a woman aged 18-30 years with Graves' ophthalmopathy.

V gene TRBV28 combines with J gene TRBJ2-7; D remains ambiguous. Germline V lookup: CDR1 MDHEN, CDR2 SYDVKM. This CDR3 contains 11 residues. V shed 6 bases and J shed 5 bases, with 8 bases lying between them. CDR3 amino acids: CASSPPDEQYF. The CDR3 DNA follows: TGTGCCAGCAGCCCCCCCGACGAGCAGTACTTC.

This clonotype appeared many times. The chain couples TRBV30 to TRBJ1-2; D unclear. CDR3 size: 12 residues. Germline CDR1 GTSNPN, CDR2 SVGIG (reference sequence). V lost 5 bases and J 2 bases, leaving 9 bases between the germline ends. The CDR3 region has the DNA TGTGCCTGGTCGACAAGGAACTATGGCTACACCTTC. Translation gives CAWSTRNYGYTF.

In this sample, this clonotype turned up many times. The chain links TRBV9 to TRBJ2-7; no clear D gene. Deletions cut 0 bases from V and 1 base from J, with 5 bases between. The germline CDR1 and CDR2 sequences are SGDLS and YYNGEE. The CDR3 loop spans 13 amino acids. Here the CDR3 reads CASSVAPSYEQYF. The CDR3 DNA reads TGTGCCAGCAGCGTAGCGCCATCCTACGAGCAGTACTTC.

This clonotype was recorded at least ten times. V is TRBV10-3 and J is TRBJ1-1; possible D gene TRBD1, 5 bases. V was cut by 3 bases and J by 1 base, with 18 bases left in between. The CDR3 is 17 amino acids. The germline CDR1 and CDR2 sequences are ENHRY and SYGVKD. The CDR3 here is CAISDLWVGAGNTEAFF. The CDR3 bases are TGTGCCATCAGTGATCTCTGGGTCGGGGCAGGGAACACTGAAGCTTTCTTT.

CDR3 bases: TGCGCCAGCAGCTTGGACCGGGACATTCAGTACTTC. Amino acid sequence: CASSLDRDIQYF. V is TRBV5-1 and J is TRBJ2-4; D is unresolved. Germline V lookup: CDR1 SGHRS, CDR2 YFSETQ. CDR3 size: 12 residues. Between the trimmed V and J ends, which lost 0 bases and 8 bases, there was a span of 6 bases.

This clonotype has ten or more counts. This chain joins TRBV11-2 and TRBJ1-1, with D tentatively TRBD1 (5 bases). Germline-derived CDR1 and CDR2 are SGHAT and FQNNGV. The CDR3 contains 17 residues. With 4 bases removed from V and 0 bases from J, the gap between germline ends came to 18 bases. The CDR3 spells CASSSHPIGTLNTEAFF. The CDR3 bases are TGTGCCAGCAGCTCCCACCCCATAGGGACGCTGAACACTGAAGCTTTCTTT.

This clonotype was observed at least ten times. J is TRBJ1-5 and V is TRBV19, with 7 nucleotides matching TRBD1. With V trimmed by 8 bases and J by 2 bases, 9 bases remained unmatched. The CDR3 totals 15 residues. Germline CDR1 and CDR2: LNHDA and SQIVND (reference sequence). CDR3 region: CASGTRGRGNQPQHF. CDR3 in DNA: TGTGCCAGTGGGACGAGGGGGCGAGGCAATCAGCCCCAGCATTTT.

This clonotype was recorded at least ten times. The gene calls are TRBV6-5 and TRBJ1-3; TRBD1 is a possible D gene (6 bases). CDR3 length equals 13 residues. Trimming took off 6 bases at V and 3 bases at J, with 9 bases between the two ends. Germline CDR1 reads MNHEY; CDR2 reads SVGAGI. In DNA, the CDR3 is TGTGCCAGCAGGCGCAGGGGTGGAAACACCATATATTTT. It specifies CASRRRGGNTIYF.

On this clonotype itself: Just one base apart from a much larger clone, this may be a read error. The J gene is TRBJ2-5, the V gene TRBV20-1; perhaps TRBD2 as D (6 bases). Trimming shortened V by 3 bases and J by 11 bases, and 31 bases separated the two germline ends. This CDR3 spans 17 amino acids. Germline V lookup: CDR1 DFQATT, CDR2 SNEGSKA (reference sequence). DNA for the CDR3: TGCAGTGCTAGGGTGAGCAGCGGGTCCCCCTCCTACAATGAGCAGTACTTC. It yields the protein CSARVSSGSPSYNEQYF.

The chain is built from TRBV12-3 or TRBV12-4 and TRBJ1-2; D gene uncertain. V was clipped by 7 bases and J by 7 bases, with 13 bases between them. The CDR3 loop spans 12 amino acids. The DNA of the CDR3 is TGTGCCAGCACCGCCGAGTTGGCTGGCTACACCTTC. Translated, it gives CASTAELAGYTF.

J is TRBJ2-5 and V is TRBV6-2 or TRBV6-3, with TRBD2 matching over 9 bases. The CDR3 is 16 amino acids. Trimming cost V 3 bases and J 3 bases; bases outside gene matches: 8. Germline CDR1 and CDR2: MNHEY and SVGEGT. CDR3 protein: CASSYLVAGGEETQYF. As DNA, the CDR3 is TGTGCCAGCAGTTATTTAGTGGCGGGAGGGGAAGAGACCCAGTACTTC.

This clonotype was observed at least ten times. CDR3 sequence reads: CASSPLESSGNTIYF. The CDR3 DNA is TGTGCCAGCAGCCCCCTGGAGTCCTCTGGAAACACCATATATTTT. This chain uses TRBV7-2 with TRBJ1-3; D remains ambiguous. Germline loops: CDR1 SGHTA, CDR2 FQGNSA. The length of the CDR3 is 15 residues. Trimming took 5 bases from V and 0 from J, leaving 11 bases between them.

The rearrangement joins TRBV11-2 to TRBJ1-1; D perhaps matches TRBD1 (5 bases). Trimming stripped 0 bases from V and 1 base from J, with 24 bases between. The CDR3 sequence is 20 residues long. Looked up from germline, CDR1 is SGHAT and CDR2 is FQNNGV. The chain's CDR3 is CASSLDPYWGYPYSNTEAFF. CDR3 DNA sequence: TGTGCCAGCAGCTTAGATCCCTACTGGGGGTACCCTTATTCGAACACTGAAGCTTTCTTT.